The 10 T cell receptor beta chains below were found in one sample sequenced in a study of CD8 T cells in ankylosing spondylitis. TCRdb re-called the 5' RACE reads through MiXCR, storing one row per CDR3 protein. The table includes more than 150,000 distinct CDR3 sequences, approximately 13% detected once. The sample was blood, either unsorted or a sorted T cell fraction (not recorded which). The receptors come from a female donor with ankylosing spondylitis or in good health (not recorded which).

V is TRBV29-1 and J is TRBJ2-7, with a tentative D call TRBD2 (6 bases). Germline V gene sequence: CDR1 SQVTM, CDR2 ANQGSEA. This CDR3 region has 13 residues. V was trimmed by 3 bases and J by 4 bases, leaving 13 bases between them. The CDR3 sequence is CSVDSAEGYEQYF. The CDR3 nucleotides read TGCAGCGTTGATTCAGCGGAGGGGTACGAGCAGTACTTC.

V usage is TRBV6-2 or TRBV6-3 and J usage is TRBJ2-7; TRBD2 aligns across 9 bases. The CDR3 contains 16 residues. V gave up 7 bases and J gave up 3 bases; unmatched junction bases: 13. Germline CDR1 reads MNHEY; CDR2 reads SVGEGT. For the CDR3, the DNA is TGTGCCAGCATTCTACAATCAGCGGGAGGCGTCTACGAGCAGTACTTC. This codes for CASILQSAGGVYEQYF.

This clonotype was detected ten times or more. The genes are TRBV25-1 and TRBJ2-2; 7 nucleotides agree with TRBD2. Germline values: CDR1 MGHDK, CDR2 SYGVNS. J gave up 2 bases and V 5 bases, and 5 bases lay outside the gene matches. CDR3 length: 15 residues. CDR3 sequence: CASSRASGNTGELFF. CDR3 nucleotide sequence: TGTGCCAGCAGTCGTGCTAGCGGTAACACCGGGGAGCTGTTTTTT.

At least ten counts were recorded for this clonotype. The V gene is TRBV4-2, the J gene TRBJ2-1, with TRBD2 matching over 10 bases. The CDR3 spans 19 residues. The germline CDR1 and CDR2 sequences are LGHNA and YNFKEQ. Losses at the gene ends were 4 bases for V and 2 bases for J; bases not matched to a gene: 14. The CDR3 protein is CASSLQGGTLAGAYNEQFF. In DNA, the CDR3 is TGTGCCAGCAGCCTACAAGGCGGGACTCTAGCGGGAGCCTACAATGAGCAGTTCTTC.

This clonotype was detected only a few times. Written as DNA, the CDR3 is TGTGCCAGCAGTTTGGGACAGGGAACGAACGAGCAGTACTTC. This encodes CASSLGQGTNEQYF. The J gene is TRBJ2-7, the V gene TRBV12-3 or TRBV12-4; 9 bases are shared with TRBD1. The junction had 5 bases not matched to a gene; V was cut back by 3 bases and J by 5 bases. The length of the CDR3 is 14 residues.

At least ten counts were recorded for this clonotype. The chain joins TRBV5-1 to TRBJ1-1, with 9 bases identical to TRBD1. The germline gives CDR1 SGHRS, CDR2 YFSETQ. The trim removed 4 bases at V and 5 bases at J, leaving 9 bases unmatched. The CDR3 runs 15 residues. This CDR3 reads CASSPGQGYNTEAFF. The CDR3 nucleotides read TGCGCCAGCAGCCCCGGACAGGGGTATAATACTGAAGCTTTCTTT.

V gene TRBV20-1 combines with J gene TRBJ2-2; unclear D gene. The V end lost 3 bases, the J end lost 4 bases, and 18 bases lay between the germline ends. The germline V gene encodes CDR1 DFQATT and CDR2 SNEGSKA (reference sequence). This CDR3 is built from 16 residues. As DNA, the CDR3 is TGCAGTGCTAGGGCTATACGAGGCGGTCTCACCGGGGAGCTGTTTTTT. Encoded protein: CSARAIRGGLTGELFF.

Ten or more counts support this clonotype. This chain connects TRBV12-3 or TRBV12-4 to TRBJ2-1; a possible D gene is TRBD1 (6 bases). Trimming removed 6 bases from V and 2 bases from J, with 14 bases in between. The CDR3 extends over 15 amino acids. In DNA, the CDR3 is TGTGCCAGCAGGAGGACAGAGGAGACCTACAATGAGCAGTTCTTC. Amino acid sequence: CASRRTEETYNEQFF.

This clonotype was observed many times. This chain links TRBV24-1 with TRBJ1-2, with 9 bases identical to TRBD1. The ends lost 3 bases at V and 6 bases at J; junction bases unmatched: 4. CDR3 length equals 14 residues. Germline lookup yields CDR1 KGHDR and CDR2 SFDVKD. CDR3 nucleotide sequence: TGTGCCACCAGTGATGCGACAGGGGGTGATGGCTACACCTTC. This translates into CATSDATGGDGYTF.

The chain has TRBV7-2 and TRBJ2-3; D unclear. This CDR3 has 14 amino acids. V was shortened by 2 bases and J by 4 bases, with 10 bases between the two germline ends. In germline, CDR1 is SGHTA, CDR2 FQGNSA. This CDR3 is CASSLNDRSDTQYF. The CDR3 nucleotides are TGTGCCAGCAGCTTAAATGACCGATCAGATACGCAGTATTTT.